These 15 T cell receptor beta chains share one sample of origin, sequenced in a study of CDR3 diversity in severe acne. From the PCR reads, TCRdb called clonotypes with MiXCR, one entry per CDR3 protein. This sample has about 84,000 distinct CDR3 sequences, with 51% found just once. The sequencing sample was made of blood. These receptors all come from a male donor in good health, without acne.

This clonotype qualifies as medium-sized. V and J are TRBV2 and TRBJ2-5; D is unclear. CDR3 length: 13 amino acids. V gave up 11 bases and J gave up 3 bases, with 16 bases separating them. Per germline, CDR1 SNHLY and CDR2 FYNNEI. CDR3 region: CARRGSRKETQYF. The CDR3 bases are TGTGCCCGCCGTGGTTCGAGGAAAGAGACCCAGTACTTC.

This clonotype was observed many times. One end of the junction does not line up with germline, which may come from a read error. The V and J genes are TRBV7-7 and TRBJ2-2; a possible D gene is TRBD1 (5 bases). CDR3 length equals 13 residues. Germline V gives CDR1 SSHAT, CDR2 FNYEAQ (reference sequence). The CDR3 here is CASSPQGAGELFF. The DNA of the CDR3 is TGTGCTAGCAGCCCGCAGGGTGCCGGGGAGCTGTTTTTT.

This clonotype has only a few counts. The rearrangement joins TRBV28 to TRBJ2-5, with a weak D call TRBD2 (5 bases). Looked up from germline, CDR1 is MDHEN and CDR2 is SYDVKM. The CDR3 runs 15 residues. The germline V and J ends were trimmed by 7 bases and 1 base, with 16 bases remaining between them. This CDR3 is CASTNYGEGQETQYF. The DNA for the CDR3 is TGTGCCAGCACGAATTACGGGGAAGGCCAAGAGACCCAGTACTTC.

Points on this clonotype: One end of the junction is discordant with germline, which a read error may explain. The chain combines TRBV7-2 with TRBJ2-1; TRBD2 aligns across 7 bases. Germline values: CDR1 SGHTA, CDR2 FQGNSA. The length of the CDR3 is 13 residues. The CDR3 loop is CASSFAGEETLYF. CDR3 coding DNA: TGTGCCAGCAGCTTTGCGGGGGAAGAGACCCTGTACTTC.

Turning to this clonotype: The conserved phenylalanine or tryptophan normally closing the CDR3 is absent here, so this likely arose from a read error. The DNA is omitted, as the CDR3 cannot be located on it reliably, and the CDR3 follows TCRdb's listing. This chain connects TRBV6-1 to TRBJ1-6; the tabulated D call, TRBD1, remains unverified against the DNA. The CDR3 is 13 amino acids in total, end residues counted. Germline V gene lookup returns CDR1 MNHNS and CDR2 SASEGT. The chain's CDR3 is CASSDETGGGLQS.

This chain connects TRBV20-1 to TRBJ2-7; tentatively, D is TRBD1 (5 bases). The CDR3 has 14 amino acids. The germline CDR1 and CDR2 sequences are DFQATT and SNEGSKA (reference sequence). Between the trimmed V and J ends, which lost 6 bases and 5 bases, there was a span of 20 bases. Here the CDR3 reads CSAQAATGLDEQYF. The CDR3 DNA sequence: TGCAGTGCACAGGCGGCTACGGGCTTGGACGAGCAGTACTTC.

This clonotype was recorded only once. The V call is TRBV2, the J call TRBJ2-7; possible D gene TRBD2, 5 bases. Looked up from germline, CDR1 is SNHLY and CDR2 is FYNNEI. Trimming shortened V by 4 bases and J by 3 bases, and 13 bases separated the two germline ends. The CDR3 has 14 amino acids. The CDR3 bases are TGTGCCAGCAGTGGCCGAGGGCCGAGCTACGAGCAGTACTTC. Translated: CASSGRGPSYEQYF.

The chain uses TRBV20-1 and TRBJ2-7; 12 bases are a match to TRBD2. The CDR3 consists of 15 residues. Germline V gene sequence: CDR1 DFQATT, CDR2 SNEGSKA (reference sequence). V trimming: 3 bases; J trimming: 0 bases; junction bases outside the gene matches: 3. Here the CDR3 DNA reads TGCAGTGCTAGGGGACTAGCGGGCAGCTCCTACGAGCAGTACTTC. Translated, it gives CSARGLAGSSYEQYF.

The chain carries TRBV7-6 and TRBJ2-2; weak D call: TRBD1 (6 bases). The CDR3 has 13 residues. CDR1 and CDR2 (germline): SGHVS, FNYEAQ. Trimming left V 3 bases short and J 6 bases short, with 8 bases between. The CDR3 reads CASSFTGPGELFF. The DNA of the CDR3 is TGTGCCAGCAGCTTTACAGGGCCCGGGGAGCTGTTTTTT.

This clonotype has more than one count but fewer than ten. J is TRBJ1-1 and V is TRBV12-3 or TRBV12-4; D unclear. Trimming removed 11 bases from V and 0 bases from J, with 19 bases in between. This CDR3 is 15 amino acids long. CDR3 residues: CAQTEARSMNTEAFF. As DNA, the CDR3 is TGTGCCCAGACCGAGGCACGGTCGATGAACACTGAAGCTTTCTTT.

The chain couples TRBV11-3 to TRBJ2-3, with 9 nucleotides matching TRBD2. Germline loops: CDR1 SGHNT, CDR2 YENEEA. Trimming cost V 3 bases and J 0 bases; bases outside gene matches: 7. This CDR3 has 17 residues. Here the CDR3 reads CASSFGGTSHSTDTQYF. The CDR3 DNA sequence: TGTGCCAGCAGCTTTGGGGGGACTAGCCATAGCACAGATACGCAGTATTTT.

In the case of this clonotype: In this CDR3 the conserved last residue, phenylalanine or tryptophan, is missing, so a read error is likely. No DNA is shown, since the ends of the CDR3 on it are uncertain; the CDR3 is the one TCRdb lists. The chain is built from TRBV4-1 and TRBJ2-6; the table's TRBD2 call for D was not verified on the DNA. CDR1 is MGHRA, CDR2 YSYEKL, per germline. The length of the CDR3 is 10 amino acids, counting both ends. The CDR3 spells CASSRSGTSG.

The chain is built from TRBV24-1 and TRBJ2-1; a possible D gene is TRBD2 (5 bases). V lost 4 bases to trimming and J lost 6 bases, with 21 bases between them. The CDR3 contains 17 residues. CDR1 is KGHDR and CDR2 is SFDVKD in the germline V gene. This CDR3 is CATSEPGLHEASNEQFF. Written as DNA, the CDR3 is TGTGCCACCAGTGAACCGGGATTGCATGAAGCTTCCAATGAGCAGTTCTTC.

This clonotype is deemed medium-sized (0.01 to 0.1%). The genes are TRBV7-2 and TRBJ1-5, with D unresolved. Germline CDR1 reads SGHTA; CDR2 reads FQGNSA. V lost 3 bases to trimming and J lost 1 base, with 7 bases between them. The length of the CDR3 is 14 residues. CDR3: CASSFGMSNQPQHF. CDR3 nucleotide sequence: TGTGCCAGCAGCTTCGGCATGAGCAATCAGCCCCAGCATTTT.

The chain uses TRBV29-1 and TRBJ1-1; weak D call: TRBD1 (5 bases). CDR1 SQVTM and CDR2 ANQGSEA come from the germline V gene. The length of the CDR3 is 13 residues. Trimming removed 2 bases at V and 3 bases at J, with 10 bases between. CDR3 nucleotide sequence: TGCAGCGTTGAATTGTCGGGGGACACTGAAGCTTTCTTT. Its translation: CSVELSGDTEAFF.